This T cell receptor (beta chain) is drawn from a study of early T cells in non-severe SARS-CoV-2 infection. This clonotype was picked up many times. Attached unique molecular identifiers marked individual cDNA molecules. TCRdb used MiXCR to reprocess the 5' RACE reads, holding one entry per CDR3 protein. The sample has fewer than 85,000 distinct CDR3 sequences; 9.5% to 15% are singletons. The TCR sequence derives from an adult who was a healthcare worker with PCR-confirmed SARS-CoV-2 infection or an uninfected control (not recorded which). The specimen was whole blood.

CDR3 bases: TGTGCCAGCAGCTTACACCGGGACCGCACCGAGCAGTACTTC. It codes for CASSLHRDRTEQYF. This sequence joins TRBV7-2 and TRBJ2-7; D is possibly TRBD1 or TRBD2 (5 bases each). Germline CDR1 reads SGHTA; CDR2 reads FQGNSA. V was shortened by 2 bases and J by 6 bases, with 14 bases between the two germline ends. The CDR3 extends over 14 amino acids.